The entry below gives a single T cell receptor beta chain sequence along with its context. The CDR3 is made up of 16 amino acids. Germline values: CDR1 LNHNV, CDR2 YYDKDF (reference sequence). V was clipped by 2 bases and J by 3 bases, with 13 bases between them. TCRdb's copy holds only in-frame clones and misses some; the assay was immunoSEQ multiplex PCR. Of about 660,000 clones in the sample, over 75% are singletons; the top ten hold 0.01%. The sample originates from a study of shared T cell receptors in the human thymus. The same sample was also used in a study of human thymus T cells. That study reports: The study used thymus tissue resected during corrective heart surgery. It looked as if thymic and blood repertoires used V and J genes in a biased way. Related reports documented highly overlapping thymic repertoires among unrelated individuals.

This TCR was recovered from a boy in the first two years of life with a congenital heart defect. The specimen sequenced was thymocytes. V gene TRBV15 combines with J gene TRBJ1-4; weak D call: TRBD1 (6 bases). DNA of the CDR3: TGTGCCACCAGCAGATCCAACAGGGCTCCTAATGAAAAACTGTTTTTT. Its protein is CATSRSNRAPNEKLFF.